This T cell receptor beta chain was recovered during a study of T-cell reconstitution after alpha-beta-depleted transplantation in children. The TCRbeta library was prepared with unique molecular identifiers. Via MiXCR, TCRdb re-called the PCR reads, giving one row per CDR3 protein. The sample lists around 580,000 distinct CDR3 sequences; approximately 30% were seen once. Findings of the study overall: It was newly produced T cells that mostly accounted for T-cell counts and diversity one year after transplant. As was reported, about two months after transplant, alpha-beta T cells came from several hundred expanded graft clones. The high TCRbeta diversity at day 60 in some patients came from surviving recipient T cells and thymic progenitors.

CDR1 is DFQATT, CDR2 SNEGSKA, per germline (reference sequence). This CDR3 comprises 11 residues. As concerns this clonotype: Its antigen remains unknown.

This chain links TRBV20-1 with TRBJ2-7, with TRBD1 matching over 8 bases. Sequences were derived from PBMCs, sampled before TCRalphabeta/CD19-depleted stem cell transplant. The sequence came from a boy less than two years old with Wiskott-Aldrich syndrome, due to receive a stem cell transplant. CDR3 sequence: CSRARGPEQYF. The CDR3 coding sequence is TGCAGCCGGGCCAGGGGGCCAGAGCAGTACTTC.